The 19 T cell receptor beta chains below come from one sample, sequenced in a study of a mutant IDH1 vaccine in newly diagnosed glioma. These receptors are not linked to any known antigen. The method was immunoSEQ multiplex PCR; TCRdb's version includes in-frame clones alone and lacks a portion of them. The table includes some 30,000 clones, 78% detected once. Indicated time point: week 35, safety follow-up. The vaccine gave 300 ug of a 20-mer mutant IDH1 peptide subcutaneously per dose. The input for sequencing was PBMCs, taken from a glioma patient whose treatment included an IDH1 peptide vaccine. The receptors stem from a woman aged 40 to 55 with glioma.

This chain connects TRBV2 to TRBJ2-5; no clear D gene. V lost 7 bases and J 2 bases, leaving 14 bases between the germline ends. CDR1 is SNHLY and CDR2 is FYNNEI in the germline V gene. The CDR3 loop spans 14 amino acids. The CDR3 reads CASKEVTWQETQYF. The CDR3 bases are TGTGCCAGCAAAGAGGTGACCTGGCAAGAGACCCAGTACTTC.

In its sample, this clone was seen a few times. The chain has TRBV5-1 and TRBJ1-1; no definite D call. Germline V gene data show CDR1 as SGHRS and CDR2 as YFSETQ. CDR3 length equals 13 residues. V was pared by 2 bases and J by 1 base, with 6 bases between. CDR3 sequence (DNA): TGCGCCAGCAGCTTAGAGAGGAACACTGAAGCTTTCTTT. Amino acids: CASSLERNTEAFF.

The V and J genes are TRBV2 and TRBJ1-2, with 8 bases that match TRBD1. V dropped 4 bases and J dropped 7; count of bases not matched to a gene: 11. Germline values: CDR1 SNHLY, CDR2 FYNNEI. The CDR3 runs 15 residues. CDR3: CASSGTGIRLGGYTF. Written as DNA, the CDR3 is TGTGCCAGCAGTGGGACAGGGATTCGGCTGGGTGGCTACACCTTC.

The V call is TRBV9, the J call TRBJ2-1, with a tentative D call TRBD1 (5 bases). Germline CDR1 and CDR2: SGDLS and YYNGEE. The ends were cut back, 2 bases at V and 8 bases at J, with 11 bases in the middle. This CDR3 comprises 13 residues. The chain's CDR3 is CASSVRGVDEQFF. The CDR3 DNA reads TGTGCCAGCAGCGTTAGGGGTGTGGATGAGCAGTTCTTC.

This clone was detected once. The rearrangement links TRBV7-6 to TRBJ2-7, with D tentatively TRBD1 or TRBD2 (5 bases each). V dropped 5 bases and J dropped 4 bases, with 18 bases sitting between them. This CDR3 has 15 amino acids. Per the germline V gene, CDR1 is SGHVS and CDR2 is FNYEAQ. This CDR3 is CASSPSGTAPYEQYF. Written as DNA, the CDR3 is TGTGCCAGCAGCCCTTCCGGGACCGCTCCTTACGAGCAGTACTTC.

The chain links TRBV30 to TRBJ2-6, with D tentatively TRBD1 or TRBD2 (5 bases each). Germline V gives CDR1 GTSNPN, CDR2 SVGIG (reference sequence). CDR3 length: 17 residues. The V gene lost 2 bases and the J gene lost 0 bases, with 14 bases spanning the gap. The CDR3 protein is CAWSRGRARSGANVLTF. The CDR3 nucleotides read TGTGCCTGGAGTAGGGGACGTGCCCGCTCTGGGGCCAACGTCCTGACTTTC.

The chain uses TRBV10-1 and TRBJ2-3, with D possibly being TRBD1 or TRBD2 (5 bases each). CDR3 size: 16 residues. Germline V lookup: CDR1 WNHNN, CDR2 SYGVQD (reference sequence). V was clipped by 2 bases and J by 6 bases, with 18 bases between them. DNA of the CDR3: TGCGCCAGCAGTGAGAACCCACCAGGGAGAGGGGATACGCAGTATTTT. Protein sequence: CASSENPPGRGDTQYF.

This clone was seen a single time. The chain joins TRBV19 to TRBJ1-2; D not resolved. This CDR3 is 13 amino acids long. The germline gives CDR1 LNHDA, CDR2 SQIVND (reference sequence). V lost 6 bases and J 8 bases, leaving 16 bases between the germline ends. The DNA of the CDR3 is TGTGCCAGTAGCCAGCTGGGAGGAGACGGCTACACCTTC. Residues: CASSQLGGDGYTF.

DNA for the CDR3: TGTGCCAGCTCACCAGTGGAAGGGTCCACTGAAGCTTTCTTT. It specifies CASSPVEGSTEAFF. V is TRBV18 and J is TRBJ1-1, with D unresolved. Germline CDR1 reads KGHSH; CDR2 reads LQKENI. V was trimmed by 2 bases and J by 4 bases, leaving 11 bases between them. The CDR3 loop spans 14 amino acids.

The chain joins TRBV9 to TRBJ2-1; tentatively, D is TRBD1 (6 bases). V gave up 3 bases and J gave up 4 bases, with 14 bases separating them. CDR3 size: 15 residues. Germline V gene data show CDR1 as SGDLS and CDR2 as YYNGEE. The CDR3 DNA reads TGTGCCAGCAGCGGGTTGGGACAACAATACAATGAGCAGTTCTTC. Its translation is CASSGLGQQYNEQFF. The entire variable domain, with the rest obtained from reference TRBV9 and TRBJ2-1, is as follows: DSGVTQTPKHLITATGQRVTLRCSPRSGDLSVYWYQQSLDQGLQFLIQYYNGEERAKGNILERFSAQQFPDLHSELNLSSLELGDSALYFCASSGLGQQYNEQFFGPGTRLTVL.

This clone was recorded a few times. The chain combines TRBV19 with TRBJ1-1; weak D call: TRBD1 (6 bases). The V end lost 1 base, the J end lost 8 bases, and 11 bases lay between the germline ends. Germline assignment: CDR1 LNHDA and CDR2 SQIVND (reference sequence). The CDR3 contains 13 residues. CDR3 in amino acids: CASSIGGGREAFF. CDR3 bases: TGTGCCAGTAGTATAGGGGGGGGCAGAGAAGCTTTCTTT.

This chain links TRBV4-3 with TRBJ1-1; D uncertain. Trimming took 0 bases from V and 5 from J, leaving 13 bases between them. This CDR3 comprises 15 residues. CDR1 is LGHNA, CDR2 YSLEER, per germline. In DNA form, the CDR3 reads TGCGCCAGCAGCCAAGATGCAGGAATTGGGACTGAAGCTTTCTTT. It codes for CASSQDAGIGTEAFF.

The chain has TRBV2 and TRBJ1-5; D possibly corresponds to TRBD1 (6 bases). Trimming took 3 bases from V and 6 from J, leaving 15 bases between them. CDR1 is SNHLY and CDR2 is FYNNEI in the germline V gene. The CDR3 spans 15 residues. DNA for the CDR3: TGTGCCAGCAGTGAGGGCAGGGGAGCTGGTCAGCCCCAGCATTTT. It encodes CASSEGRGAGQPQHF.

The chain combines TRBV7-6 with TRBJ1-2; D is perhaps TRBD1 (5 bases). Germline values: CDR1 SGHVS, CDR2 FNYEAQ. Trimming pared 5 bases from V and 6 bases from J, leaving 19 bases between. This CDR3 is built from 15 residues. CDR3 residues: CASSDFRAGGHGYTF. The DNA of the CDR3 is TGTGCCAGCAGCGACTTCAGGGCGGGCGGACATGGCTACACCTTC. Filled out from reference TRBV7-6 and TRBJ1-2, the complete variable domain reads GAGVSQSPRYKVTKRGQDVALRCDPISGHVSLYWYRQALGQGPEFLTYFNYEAQQDKSGLPNDRFSAERPEGSISTLTIQRTEQRDSAMYRCASSDFRAGGHGYTFGSGTRLTVV.

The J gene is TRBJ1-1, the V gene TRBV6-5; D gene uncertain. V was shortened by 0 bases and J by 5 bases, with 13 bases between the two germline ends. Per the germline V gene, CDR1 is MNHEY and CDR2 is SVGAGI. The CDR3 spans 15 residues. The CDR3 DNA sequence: TGTGCCAGCAGTTACTCCCGGGTCCAGGAGACTGAAGCTTTCTTT. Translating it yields CASSYSRVQETEAFF.

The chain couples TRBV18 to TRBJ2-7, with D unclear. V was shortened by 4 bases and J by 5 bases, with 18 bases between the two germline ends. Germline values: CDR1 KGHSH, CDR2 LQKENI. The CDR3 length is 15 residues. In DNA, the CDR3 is TGTGCCAGCTCACTCAACATGGGTTCGGTCGACGAGCAGTACTTC. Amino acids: CASSLNMGSVDEQYF.

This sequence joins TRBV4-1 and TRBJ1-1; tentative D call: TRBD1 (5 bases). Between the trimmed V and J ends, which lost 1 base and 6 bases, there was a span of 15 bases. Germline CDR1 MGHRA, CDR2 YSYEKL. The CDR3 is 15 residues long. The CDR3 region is CASSQAGTIGPEAFF. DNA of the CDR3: TGCGCCAGCAGCCAAGCCGGGACTATCGGACCTGAAGCTTTCTTT.

CDR3 sequence (DNA): TGTGCCAGCAGCCCTCCCCCCTATCGGACAGGGGTAACCGGGGAGCTGTTTTTT. Its protein product is CASSPPPYRTGVTGELFF. The chain joins TRBV7-6 to TRBJ2-2, with TRBD1 identical over 9 bases. In germline, CDR1 is SGHVS, CDR2 FNYEAQ. The CDR3 extends over 18 amino acids. V shed 5 bases, J shed 5 bases, and the junction held 15 bases outside the gene matches.

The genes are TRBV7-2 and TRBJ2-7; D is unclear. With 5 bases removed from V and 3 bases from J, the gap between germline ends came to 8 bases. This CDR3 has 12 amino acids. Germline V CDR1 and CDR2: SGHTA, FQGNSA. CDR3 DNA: TGTGCCAGCAGCGTACTCTTCTACGAGCAGTACTTC. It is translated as CASSVLFYEQYF.